The clone carrying this TCR beta chain has a single count. Antigen: not known. Germline assignment: CDR1 DFQATT and CDR2 SNEGSKA (reference sequence). The germline V and J ends were trimmed by 4 bases and 4 bases, with 8 bases remaining between them. The CDR3 totals 11 residues. This record belongs to a study of siplizumab effects on memory and regulatory T cells. Study outcomes and limitations: Apparently key alloresponse contributors, naive T cells also seemed more diverse than memory cells.

Assay used: immunoSEQ multiplex PCR; TCRdb lists only in-frame clones, some missing. This sample carries 75,000 to 100,000 clones, roughly 94% of them seen once, and the ten largest clones take roughly 0.3%. The TCR sequence derives from a human donor in good health. The chain links TRBV20-1 to TRBJ2-7, with a possible D match to TRBD1 (6 bases). Sequenced material: non-Treg CD4+ T cells sorted from blood. CDR3 protein: CSAKTGYEQYF. CDR3 nucleotide sequence: TGCAGTGCTAAGACAGGTTACGAGCAGTACTTC.